Shown below are 26 T cell receptor beta chains from a single sample sequenced in a study of cytomegalovirus exposure and HLA in healthy donors. Vbeta (60) and Jbeta (13) primers were used in the PCR. Profiling relied on immunoSEQ multiplex PCR, and the TCRdb table lists in-frame clones only, not all of them. The table lists about 140,000 clones, roughly 9.4% of them singletons. Sequenced input: PBMCs. Receptors originate from a male donor in good health and CMV-seronegative.

This chain links TRBV27 with TRBJ1-6; D gene unclear. Per the germline V gene, CDR1 is MNHEY and CDR2 is SMNVEV (reference sequence). The CDR3 length is 16 residues. V was trimmed by 4 bases and J by 10 bases, leaving 20 bases between them. The CDR3 coding sequence is TGTGCCAGCAGTTCTCGAATCTTCGGGTTTGGATCACCCCTCCACTTT. Translation: CASSSRIFGFGSPLHF.

Only a few counts were recorded for this clone. V is TRBV15 and J is TRBJ1-3, with no clear D. This CDR3 spans 11 amino acids. The ends were cut back, 5 bases at V and 3 bases at J, with 2 bases in the middle. The germline V gene has CDR1 LNHNV and CDR2 YYDKDF (reference sequence). The CDR3 here is CATSRGNTIYF. For the CDR3, the DNA is TGTGCCACCAGCCGTGGAAACACCATATATTTT.

This clone was seen a handful of times. The chain employs TRBV10-3 and TRBJ1-3; D may be TRBD1 (5 bases). The CDR3 totals 20 residues. Germline V gene lookup returns CDR1 ENHRY and CDR2 SYGVKD. The V and J ends lost 0 bases and 0 bases respectively, with 21 bases between them. The CDR3: CAISESGRGLRIFSGNTIYF. DNA of the CDR3: TGTGCCATCAGTGAGTCGGGTAGGGGACTCCGGATCTTCTCTGGAAACACCATATATTTT.

The chain joins TRBV29-1 to TRBJ2-3; the match to TRBD2 covers 12 bases. The CDR3 is 14 residues long. The germline CDR1 and CDR2 sequences are SQVTM and ANQGSEA. J gave up 5 bases and V 5 bases, and 5 bases lay outside the gene matches. CDR3 in amino acids: CSVRTSGVIDTQYF. In nucleotides, the CDR3 is TGCAGCGTTCGGACTAGCGGGGTCATAGATACGCAGTATTTT.

The chain joins TRBV7-3 to TRBJ1-3, with a tentative D call TRBD1 (5 bases). V lost 3 bases, J lost 3 bases, and 12 bases lay in between. This CDR3 region has 15 residues. Per germline, CDR1 SGHTA and CDR2 FQGTGA. The CDR3 nucleotides are TGTGCCAGCAGCTTCTCGGCAGGGCTTGGAAACACCATATATTTT. This gives the protein CASSFSAGLGNTIYF. The complete variable domain, with remaining parts taken from reference TRBV7-3 and TRBJ1-3, reads GAGVSQTPSNKVTEKGKYVELRCDPISGHTALYWYRQSLGQGPEFLIYFQGTGAADDSGLPNDRFFAVRPEGSVSTLKIQRTERGDSAVYLCASSFSAGLGNTIYFGEGSWLTVV.

This clone was seen more than once but under ten times. This chain uses TRBV27 with TRBJ1-4; 8 bases match TRBD1. CDR1 MNHEY and CDR2 SMNVEV come from the germline V gene (reference sequence). V was clipped by 3 bases and J by 4 bases; unmatched bases: 7. The CDR3 consists of 16 residues. The CDR3 DNA follows: TGTGCCAGCAGTTTTCTCAGGGGGCGAATTAATGAAAAACTGTTTTTT. Translation: CASSFLRGRINEKLFF.

This rearrangement joins TRBV7-3 to TRBJ2-3; 11 bases are shared with TRBD2. The CDR3 extends over 18 amino acids. V lost 2 bases and J lost 2; bases outside the gene matches: 9. Germline loops: CDR1 SGHTA, CDR2 FQGTGA. CDR3 bases: TGTGCCAGCAGCTTATTAGGCTCTAGCGGGGGGAACACAGATACGCAGTATTTT. It codes for CASSLLGSSGGNTDTQYF.

This sequence joins TRBV6-6 and TRBJ2-1; D unclear. The ends were cut back, 2 bases at V and 4 bases at J, with 6 bases in the middle. This CDR3 contains 13 residues. CDR1 is MNHNY, CDR2 SVGAGI, per germline (reference sequence). The CDR3 is CASSYEVYNEQFF. The CDR3 DNA follows: TGTGCCAGCAGTTACGAGGTGTACAATGAGCAGTTCTTC.

This clone came up a few times. The genes are TRBV5-4 and TRBJ2-7; TRBD1 aligns across 10 bases. This CDR3 contains 15 residues. Germline V CDR1 and CDR2: SGHNT, YYREEE (reference sequence). J lost 2 bases, V lost 2 bases, and 4 bases had no gene match. CDR3 nucleotides: TGTGCCAGCAGCTTAAGGGACAGGGGTGCCTACGAGCAGTACTTC. Translating it yields CASSLRDRGAYEQYF.

This rearrangement joins TRBV5-1 to TRBJ1-2; 10 bases line up with TRBD1. With 4 bases clipped from V and 6 bases from J, the junction kept 3 bases outside the gene matches. Germline V gene sequence: CDR1 SGHRS, CDR2 YFSETQ. The CDR3 is made up of 13 amino acids. The CDR3 bases are TGCGCCAGCAGCCTCGGGACAGGGGATGGCTACACCTTC. Residues: CASSLGTGDGYTF.

This clone has more than one count but fewer than ten. The rearrangement uses TRBV4-3 and TRBJ2-5, with D tentatively TRBD1 (6 bases). The CDR3 contains 13 residues. V lost 6 bases and J 5 bases, leaving 13 bases between the germline ends. Per the germline V gene, CDR1 is LGHNA and CDR2 is YSLEER. The CDR3 DNA reads as TGCGCCAGCAGTGGACAGCGAGGCGAGACCCAGTACTTC. Translating gives CASSGQRGETQYF.

V usage is TRBV4-1 and J usage is TRBJ2-3, with a tentative D call TRBD2 (6 bases). The V end was cut by 4 bases, the J end by 5 bases, with 16 bases between. The CDR3 spans 15 residues. CDR1 MGHRA and CDR2 YSYEKL come from the germline V gene. The CDR3 DNA follows: TGCGCCAGCAGCCCCCCCGGGGGTGGCAGAGATACGCAGTATTTT. Residues: CASSPPGGGRDTQYF.

The chain joins TRBV9 to TRBJ2-7; 9 bases map to TRBD2. V lost 1 base, J lost 2 bases, and 4 bases stayed unmatched. CDR3 length: 15 residues. CDR1 and CDR2 (germline): SGDLS, YYNGEE. The chain's CDR3 is CASSVTSGFAYEQYF. The CDR3 coding sequence is TGTGCCAGCAGCGTAACTAGCGGGTTCGCCTACGAGCAGTACTTC. Looking up the rest from reference TRBV9 and TRBJ2-7 gives the full variable domain: DSGVTQTPKHLITATGQRVTLRCSPRSGDLSVYWYQQSLDQGLQFLIQYYNGEERAKGNILERFSAQQFPDLHSELNLSSLELGDSALYFCASSVTSGFAYEQYFGPGTRLTVT.

The V call is TRBV28, the J call TRBJ1-2; TRBD1 agrees at 8 bases. Losses at the gene ends were 6 bases for V and 8 bases for J; bases not matched to a gene: 11. This CDR3 region has 14 residues. CDR1 and CDR2 from the germline V gene are MDHEN and SYDVKM. CDR3 region: CASRTGQADLGYTF. For the CDR3, the DNA is TGTGCCAGCAGGACGGGACAGGCGGATTTGGGCTACACCTTC.

The chain has TRBV5-4 and TRBJ2-3, with TRBD2 matching over 12 bases. The germline CDR1 and CDR2 sequences are SGHNT and YYREEE (reference sequence). V shed 4 bases and J 3 bases; nucleotides not matched to a gene: 9. This CDR3 comprises 17 residues. CDR3 sequence reads: CASSVRLAGDGTDTQYF. The CDR3 coding sequence is TGTGCCAGCAGCGTGCGACTAGCGGGAGATGGGACAGATACGCAGTATTTT.

The chain couples TRBV19 to TRBJ2-3; D perhaps matches TRBD1 (7 bases). There are 15 residues in the CDR3. CDR1 is LNHDA, CDR2 SQIVND, per germline (reference sequence). V dropped 5 bases and J dropped 2 bases, with 14 bases sitting between them. The DNA for the CDR3 is TGTGCCAGTAGTCCGCGGGACAGTTACACAGATACGCAGTATTTT. Translating gives CASSPRDSYTDTQYF.

This clone was counted only a few times. This chain connects TRBV27 to TRBJ2-7; TRBD1 is a possible D gene (6 bases). Looked up from germline, CDR1 is MNHEY and CDR2 is SMNVEV (reference sequence). V was pared by 4 bases and J by 3 bases, with 10 bases between. The CDR3 length is 13 residues. The CDR3 coding sequence is TGTGCCAGCAGTTGGGGGCCAGACTACGAGCAGTACTTC. It is translated as CASSWGPDYEQYF.

This clone was observed a few times. A read error may produce the germline difference seen at one junction end. This chain joins TRBV5-4 and TRBJ1-2; TRBD1 is a possible D gene (6 bases). The CDR3 runs 13 residues. Germline CDR1 reads SGHNT; CDR2 reads YYREEE (reference sequence). The CDR3 DNA sequence: TGTGCCAGCAGTTTGGACAGATACTATGGCTACACCTTC. Amino acids: CASSLDRYYGYTF.

A few counts support this clone. A junction boundary mismatches the germline segment, possibly from a read error. The chain employs TRBV7-3 and TRBJ2-3; 7 nucleotides match TRBD1. This CDR3 contains 14 residues. Germline-derived CDR1 and CDR2 are SGHTA and FQGTGA. CDR3 sequence reads: CASSRDSSTDAQYF. The DNA for the CDR3 is TGTGCCAGCAGCAGGGACAGCAGCACAGATGCGCAGTATTTT.

This clone was counted only a few times. V gene TRBV13 combines with J gene TRBJ2-7, with 7 bases fitting TRBD2. Germline CDR1 and CDR2: PRHDT and FYEKMQ (reference sequence). This CDR3 region has 16 residues. V was clipped by 4 bases and J by 2 bases; unmatched bases: 11. In DNA, the CDR3 is TGTGCCAGCAGCTCCACCCACACTAGCGAACCCTACGAGCAGTACTTC. This gives the protein CASSSTHTSEPYEQYF.

The rearrangement uses TRBV10-3 and TRBJ2-1; 8 bases are a match to TRBD2. Germline V gives CDR1 ENHRY, CDR2 SYGVKD. CDR3 length: 15 amino acids. The V segment lost 2 bases and the J segment 7 bases; nucleotides outside the gene matches: 7. In DNA, the CDR3 is TGTGCCATCAGTGAGGGGGGCGGGGGGCGGAATGAGCAGTTCTTC. Protein: CAISEGGGGRNEQFF.

This sequence joins TRBV6-1 and TRBJ2-7; TRBD1 might be the D (6 bases). The CDR3 spans 15 residues. The ends were cut back, 6 bases at V and 3 bases at J, with 18 bases in the middle. Germline V CDR1 and CDR2: MNHNS, SASEGT. The CDR3 loop reads CASRGPNRAIYEQYF. CDR3 bases: TGTGCCAGCAGGGGACCCAACAGGGCTATCTACGAGCAGTACTTC.

This clone occurred a few times. V gene TRBV7-9 combines with J gene TRBJ1-2, with D perhaps TRBD1 (6 bases). CDR1 is SEHNR, CDR2 FQNEAQ, per germline (reference sequence). The V and J ends lost 5 bases and 4 bases respectively, with 20 bases between them. This CDR3 comprises 16 residues. CDR3 residues: CASSPSPGTSTYGYTF. The CDR3 DNA reads TGTGCCAGCAGCCCCAGTCCCGGGACATCTACCTATGGCTACACCTTC.

The V call is TRBV27, the J call TRBJ2-1, with D maybe TRBD2 (6 bases). The ends were cut back, 6 bases at V and 1 base at J, with 10 bases in the middle. Germline-derived CDR1 and CDR2 are MNHEY and SMNVEV (reference sequence). The CDR3 consists of 14 residues. CDR3 region: CASSGSGSYNEQFF. The CDR3 coding sequence is TGTGCCAGCAGCGGGAGCGGGTCCTACAATGAGCAGTTCTTC.

This clone turned up a few times. The chain recombines TRBV4-3 with TRBJ1-6, with TRBD1 identical over 8 bases. There are 21 residues in the CDR3. J gave up 0 bases and V 3 bases, and 16 bases lay outside the gene matches. Per germline, CDR1 LGHNA and CDR2 YSLEER. The CDR3 region has the DNA TGCGCCAGCAGCCACAGATCTACCGGGACAGGTTCGACCTCCTATAATTCACCCCTCCACTTT. Translating it yields CASSHRSTGTGSTSYNSPLHF.

V usage is TRBV28 and J usage is TRBJ2-1, with TRBD2 matching 8 bases. V shed 5 bases and J 0 bases; nucleotides not matched to a gene: 9. CDR1 and CDR2 from the germline V gene are MDHEN and SYDVKM. This CDR3 has 17 residues. CDR3 region: CASSQSGGASSYNEQFF. In nucleotides, the CDR3 is TGTGCCAGCAGTCAGAGCGGGGGAGCAAGCTCCTACAATGAGCAGTTCTTC.